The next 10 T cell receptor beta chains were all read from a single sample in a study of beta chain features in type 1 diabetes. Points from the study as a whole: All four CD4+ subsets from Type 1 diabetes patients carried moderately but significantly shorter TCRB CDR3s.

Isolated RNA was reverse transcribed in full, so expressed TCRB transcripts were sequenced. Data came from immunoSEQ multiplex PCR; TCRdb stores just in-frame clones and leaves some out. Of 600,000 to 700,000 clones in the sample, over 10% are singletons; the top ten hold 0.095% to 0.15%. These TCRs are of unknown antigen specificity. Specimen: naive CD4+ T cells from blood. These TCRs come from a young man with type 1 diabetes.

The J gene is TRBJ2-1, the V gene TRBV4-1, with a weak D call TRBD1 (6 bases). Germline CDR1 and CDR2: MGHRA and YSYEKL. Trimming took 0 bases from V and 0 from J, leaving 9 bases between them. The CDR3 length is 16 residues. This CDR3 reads CASSQDIGGSYNEQFF. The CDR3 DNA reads TGCGCCAGCAGCCAAGATATAGGGGGCTCCTACAATGAGCAGTTCTTC.

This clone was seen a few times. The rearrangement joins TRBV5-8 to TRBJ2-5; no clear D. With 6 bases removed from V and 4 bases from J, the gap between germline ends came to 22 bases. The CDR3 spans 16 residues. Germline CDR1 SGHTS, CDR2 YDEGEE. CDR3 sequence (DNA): TGTGCCAGCAACTCCCTGCCCTTTGATCCGAGAGAGACCCAGTACTTC. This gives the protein CASNSLPFDPRETQYF. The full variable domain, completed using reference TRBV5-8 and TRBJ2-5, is EAGVTQSPTHLIKTRGQQATLRCSPISGHTSVYWYQQALGLGLQFLLWYDEGEERNRGNFPPRFSGRQFPNYSSELNVNALELEDSALYLCASNSLPFDPRETQYFGPGTRLLVL.

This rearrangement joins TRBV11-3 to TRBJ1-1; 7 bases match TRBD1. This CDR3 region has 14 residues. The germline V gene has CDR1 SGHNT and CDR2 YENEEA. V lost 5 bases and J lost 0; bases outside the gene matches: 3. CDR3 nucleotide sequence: TGTGCCAGCAGCGCGACAGGGATGAACACTGAAGCTTTCTTT. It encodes CASSATGMNTEAFF.

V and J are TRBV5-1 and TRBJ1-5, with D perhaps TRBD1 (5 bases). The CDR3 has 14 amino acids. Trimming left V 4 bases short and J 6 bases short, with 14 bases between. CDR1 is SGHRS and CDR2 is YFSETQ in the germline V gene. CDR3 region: CASSADQGGQPQHF. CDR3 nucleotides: TGCGCCAGCAGCGCGGATCAGGGCGGTCAGCCCCAGCATTTT. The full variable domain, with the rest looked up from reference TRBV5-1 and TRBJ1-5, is KAGVTQTPRYLIKTRGQQVTLSCSPISGHRSVSWYQQTPGQGLQFLFEYFSETQRNKGNFPGRFSGRQFSNSRSEMNVSTLELGDSALYLCASSADQGGQPQHFGDGTRLSIL.

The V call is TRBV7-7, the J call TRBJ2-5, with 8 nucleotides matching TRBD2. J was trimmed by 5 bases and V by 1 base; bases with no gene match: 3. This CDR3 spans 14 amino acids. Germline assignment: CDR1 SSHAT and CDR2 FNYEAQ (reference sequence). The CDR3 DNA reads TGTGCCAGCAGCTTAGGACTAGCGCAGGAGACCCAGTACTTC. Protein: CASSLGLAQETQYF. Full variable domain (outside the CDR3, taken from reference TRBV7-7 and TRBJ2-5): GAGVSQSPRYKVTKRGQDVTLRCDPISSHATLYWYQQALGQGPEFLTYFNYEAQPDKSGLPSDRFSAERPEGSISTLTIQRTEQRDSAMYRCASSLGLAQETQYFGPGTRLLVL.

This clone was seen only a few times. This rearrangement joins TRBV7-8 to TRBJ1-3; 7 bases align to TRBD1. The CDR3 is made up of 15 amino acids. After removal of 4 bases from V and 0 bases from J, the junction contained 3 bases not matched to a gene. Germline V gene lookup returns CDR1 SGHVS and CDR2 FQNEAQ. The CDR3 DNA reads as TGTGCCAGCAGCTCGGGACAGTCCTCTGGAAACACCATATATTTT. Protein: CASSSGQSSGNTIYF.

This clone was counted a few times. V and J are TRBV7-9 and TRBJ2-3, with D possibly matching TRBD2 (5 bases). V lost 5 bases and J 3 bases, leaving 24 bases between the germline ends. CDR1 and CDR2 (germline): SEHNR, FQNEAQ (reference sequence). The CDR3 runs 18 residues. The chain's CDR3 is CASSPRWRTPKVTDTQYF. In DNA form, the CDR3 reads TGTGCCAGCAGCCCCCGTTGGAGGACCCCTAAAGTTACAGATACGCAGTATTTT.

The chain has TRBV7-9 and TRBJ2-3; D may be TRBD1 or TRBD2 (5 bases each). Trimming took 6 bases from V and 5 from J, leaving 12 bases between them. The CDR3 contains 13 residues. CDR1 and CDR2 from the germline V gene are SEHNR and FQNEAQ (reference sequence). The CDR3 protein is CASRLEGIDTQYF. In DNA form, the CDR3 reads TGTGCCAGCAGGCTAGAGGGGATAGATACGCAGTATTTT.

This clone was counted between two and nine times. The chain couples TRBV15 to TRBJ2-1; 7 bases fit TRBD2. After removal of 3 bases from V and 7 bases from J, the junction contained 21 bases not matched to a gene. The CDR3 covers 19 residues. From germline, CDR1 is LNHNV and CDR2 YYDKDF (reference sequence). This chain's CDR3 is CATSRHPLSGRGSKNEQFF. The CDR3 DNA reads TGTGCCACCAGCAGGCATCCTCTTTCTGGGCGGGGGTCGAAAAATGAGCAGTTCTTC. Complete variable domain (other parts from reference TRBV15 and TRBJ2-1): DAMVIQNPRYQVTQFGKPVTLSCSQTLNHNVMYWYQQKSSQAPKLLFHYYDKDFNNEADTPDNFQSRRPNTSFCFLDIRSPGLGDTAMYLCATSRHPLSGRGSKNEQFFGPGTRLTVL.

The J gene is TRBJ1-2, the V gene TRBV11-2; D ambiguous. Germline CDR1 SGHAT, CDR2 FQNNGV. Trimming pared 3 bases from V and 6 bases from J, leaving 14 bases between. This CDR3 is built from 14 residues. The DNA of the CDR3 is TGTGCCAGCAGCTTTGACACCCCCGCCAATGGCTACACCTTC. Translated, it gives CASSFDTPANGYTF. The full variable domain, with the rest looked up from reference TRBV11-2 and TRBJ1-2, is EAGVAQSPRYKIIEKRQSVAFWCNPISGHATLYWYQQILGQGPKLLIQFQNNGVVDDSQLPKDRFSAERLKGVDSTLKIQPAKLEDSAVYLCASSFDTPANGYTFGSGTRLTVV.